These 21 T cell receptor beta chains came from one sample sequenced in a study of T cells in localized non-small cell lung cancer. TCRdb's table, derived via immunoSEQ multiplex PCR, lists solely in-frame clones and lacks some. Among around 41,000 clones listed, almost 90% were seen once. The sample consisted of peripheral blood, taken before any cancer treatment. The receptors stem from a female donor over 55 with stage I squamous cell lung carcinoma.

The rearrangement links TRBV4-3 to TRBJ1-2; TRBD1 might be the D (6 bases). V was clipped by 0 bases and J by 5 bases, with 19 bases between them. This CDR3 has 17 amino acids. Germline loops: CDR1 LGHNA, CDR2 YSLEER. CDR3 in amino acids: CASSQDLESTGLYGYTF. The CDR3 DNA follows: TGCGCCAGCAGCCAAGATCTTGAGTCGACAGGACTTTATGGCTACACCTTC.

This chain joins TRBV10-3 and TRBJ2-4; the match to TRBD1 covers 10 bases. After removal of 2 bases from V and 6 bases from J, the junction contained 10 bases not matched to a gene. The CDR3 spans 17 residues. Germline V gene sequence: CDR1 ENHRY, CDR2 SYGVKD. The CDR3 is CAISELEDRGSGNIQYF. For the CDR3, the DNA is TGTGCCATCAGTGAGCTAGAGGACAGGGGGTCGGGAAACATTCAGTACTTC.

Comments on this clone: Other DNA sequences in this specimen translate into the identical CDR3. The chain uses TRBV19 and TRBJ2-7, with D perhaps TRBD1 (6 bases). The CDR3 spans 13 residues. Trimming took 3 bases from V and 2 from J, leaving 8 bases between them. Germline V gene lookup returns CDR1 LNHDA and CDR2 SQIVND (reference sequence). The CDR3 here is CASSITGTYEQYF. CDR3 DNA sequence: TGTGCCAGTAGTATCACAGGGACCTACGAGCAGTACTTC.

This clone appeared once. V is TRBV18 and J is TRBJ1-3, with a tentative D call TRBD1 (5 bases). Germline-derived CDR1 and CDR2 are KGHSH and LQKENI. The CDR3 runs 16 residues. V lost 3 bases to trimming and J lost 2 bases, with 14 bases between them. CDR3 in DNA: TGTGCCAGCTCACCTGCAGGATGGGGCGCTGGAAACACCATATATTTT. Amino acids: CASSPAGWGAGNTIYF.

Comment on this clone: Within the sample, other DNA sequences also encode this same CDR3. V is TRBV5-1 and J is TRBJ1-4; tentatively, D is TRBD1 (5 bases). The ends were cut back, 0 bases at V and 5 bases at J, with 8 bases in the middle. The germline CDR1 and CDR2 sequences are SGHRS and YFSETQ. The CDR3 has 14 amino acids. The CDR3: CASSLGQGNEKLFF. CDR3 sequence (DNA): TGCGCCAGCAGCTTGGGGCAGGGAAATGAAAAACTGTTTTTT.

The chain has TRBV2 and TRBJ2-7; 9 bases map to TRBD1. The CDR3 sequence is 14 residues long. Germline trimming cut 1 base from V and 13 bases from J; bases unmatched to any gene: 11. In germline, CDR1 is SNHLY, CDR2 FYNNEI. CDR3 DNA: TGTGCCAGCAGTGAAGGAGGACAGGGGAAGGCCTCCTACTTC. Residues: CASSEGGQGKASYF.

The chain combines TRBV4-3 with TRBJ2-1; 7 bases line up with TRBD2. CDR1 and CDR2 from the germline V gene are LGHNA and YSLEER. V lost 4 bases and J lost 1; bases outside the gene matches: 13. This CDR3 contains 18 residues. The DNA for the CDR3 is TGCGCCAGCAGCCGGGAGTGGGGGAGGGCCAGGTCCTACAATGAGCAGTTCTTC. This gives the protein CASSREWGRARSYNEQFF.

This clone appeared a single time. CDR3 nucleotides: TGTGCCAGCAGCTCCACCCTCAACACAGATACGCAGTATTTT. Its protein is CASSSTLNTDTQYF. The chain recombines TRBV11-2 with TRBJ2-3; D is unresolved. The CDR3 loop spans 14 amino acids. The ends were cut back, 4 bases at V and 2 bases at J, with 10 bases in the middle. Germline V gene sequence: CDR1 SGHAT, CDR2 FQNNGV.

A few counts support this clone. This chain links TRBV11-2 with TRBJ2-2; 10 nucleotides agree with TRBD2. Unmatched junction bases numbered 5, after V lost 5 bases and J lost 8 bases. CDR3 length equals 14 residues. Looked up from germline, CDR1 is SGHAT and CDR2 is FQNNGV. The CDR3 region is CASSLAGVRGELFF. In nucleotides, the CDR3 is TGTGCCAGCAGCCTAGCGGGAGTTCGAGGGGAGCTGTTTTTT. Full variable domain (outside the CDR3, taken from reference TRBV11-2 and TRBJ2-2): EAGVAQSPRYKIIEKRQSVAFWCNPISGHATLYWYQQILGQGPKLLIQFQNNGVVDDSQLPKDRFSAERLKGVDSTLKIQPAKLEDSAVYLCASSLAGVRGELFFGEGSRLTVL.

The chain's CDR3 is CSVGGTSGLSYEQYF. For the CDR3, the DNA is TGCAGCGTGGGTGGGACTAGCGGTCTCTCCTACGAGCAGTACTTC. The chain carries TRBV29-1 and TRBJ2-7, with TRBD2 identical over 11 bases. The length of the CDR3 is 15 residues. After removal of 6 bases from V and 0 bases from J, the junction contained 7 bases not matched to a gene. CDR1 SQVTM and CDR2 ANQGSEA come from the germline V gene.

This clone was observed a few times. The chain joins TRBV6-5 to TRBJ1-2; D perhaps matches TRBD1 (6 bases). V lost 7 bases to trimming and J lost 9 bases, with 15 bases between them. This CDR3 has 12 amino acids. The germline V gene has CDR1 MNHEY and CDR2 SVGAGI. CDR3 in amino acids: CASTQGGRSYTF. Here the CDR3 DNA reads TGTGCCAGCACTCAAGGGGGAAGGAGCTACACCTTC.

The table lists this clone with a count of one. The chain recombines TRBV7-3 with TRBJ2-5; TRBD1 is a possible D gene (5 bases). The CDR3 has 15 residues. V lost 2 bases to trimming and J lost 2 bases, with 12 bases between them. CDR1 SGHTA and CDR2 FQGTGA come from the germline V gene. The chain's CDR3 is CASSLGSSGQETQYF. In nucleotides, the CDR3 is TGTGCCAGCAGCTTAGGGTCGTCAGGGCAAGAGACCCAGTACTTC.

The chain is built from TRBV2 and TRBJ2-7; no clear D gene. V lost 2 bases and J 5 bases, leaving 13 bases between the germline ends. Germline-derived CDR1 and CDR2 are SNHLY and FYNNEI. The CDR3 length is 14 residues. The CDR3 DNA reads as TGTGCCAGCAGTGAACGCCCCCCCCTCCACGAGCAGTACTTC. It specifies CASSERPPLHEQYF. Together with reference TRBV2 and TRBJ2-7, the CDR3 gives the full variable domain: EPEVTQTPSHQVTQMGQEVILRCVPISNHLYFYWYRQILGQKVEFLVSFYNNEISEKSEIFDDQFSVERPDGSNFTLKIRSTKLEDSAMYFCASSERPPLHEQYFGPGTRLTVT.

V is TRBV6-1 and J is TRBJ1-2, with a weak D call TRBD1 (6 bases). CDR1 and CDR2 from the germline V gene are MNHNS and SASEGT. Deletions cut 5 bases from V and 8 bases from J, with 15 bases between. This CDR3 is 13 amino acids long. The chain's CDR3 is CASSFLRDKGYTF. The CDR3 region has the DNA TGTGCCAGCAGTTTCCTCCGGGACAAGGGCTACACCTTC.

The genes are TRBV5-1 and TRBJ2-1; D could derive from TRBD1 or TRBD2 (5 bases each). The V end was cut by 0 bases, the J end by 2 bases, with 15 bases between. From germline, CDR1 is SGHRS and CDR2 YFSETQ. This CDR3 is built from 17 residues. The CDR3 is CASSLAGAGATYNEQFF. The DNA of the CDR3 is TGCGCCAGCAGCTTGGCCGGGGCTGGCGCTACCTACAATGAGCAGTTCTTC.

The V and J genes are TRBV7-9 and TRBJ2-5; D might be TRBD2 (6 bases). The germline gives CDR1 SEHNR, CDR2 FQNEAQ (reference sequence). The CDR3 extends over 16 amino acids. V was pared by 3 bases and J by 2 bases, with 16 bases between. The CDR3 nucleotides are TGTGCCAGCAGCTTGTTAGAGCGGGTACAACAAGAGACCCAGTACTTC. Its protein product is CASSLLERVQQETQYF. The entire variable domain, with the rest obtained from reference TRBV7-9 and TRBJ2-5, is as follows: DTGVSQNPRHKITKRGQNVTFRCDPISEHNRLYWYRQTLGQGPEFLTYFQNEAQLEKSRLLSDRFSAERPKGSFSTLEIQRTEQGDSAMYLCASSLLERVQQETQYFGPGTRLLVL.

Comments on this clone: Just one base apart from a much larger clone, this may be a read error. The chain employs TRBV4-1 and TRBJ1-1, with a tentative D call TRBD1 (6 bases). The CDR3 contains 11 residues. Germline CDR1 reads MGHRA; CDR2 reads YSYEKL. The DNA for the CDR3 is TGCGCCAGCAGCCGGGACACTGAAGCTTGCTTT. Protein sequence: CASSRDTEACF.

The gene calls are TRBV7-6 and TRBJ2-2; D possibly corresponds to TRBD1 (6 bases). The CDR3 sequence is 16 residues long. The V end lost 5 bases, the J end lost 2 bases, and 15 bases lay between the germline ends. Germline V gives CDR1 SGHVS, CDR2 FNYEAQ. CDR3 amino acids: CASSPGVLLNTGELFF. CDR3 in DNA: TGTGCCAGCAGCCCAGGGGTCCTACTCAACACCGGGGAGCTGTTTTTT.

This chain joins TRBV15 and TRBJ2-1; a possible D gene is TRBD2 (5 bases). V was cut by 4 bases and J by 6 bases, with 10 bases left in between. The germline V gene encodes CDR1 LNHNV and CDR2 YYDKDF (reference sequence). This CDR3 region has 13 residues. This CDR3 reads CATSNGLGNEQFF. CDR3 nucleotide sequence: TGTGCCACCAGCAATGGACTCGGCAATGAGCAGTTCTTC.

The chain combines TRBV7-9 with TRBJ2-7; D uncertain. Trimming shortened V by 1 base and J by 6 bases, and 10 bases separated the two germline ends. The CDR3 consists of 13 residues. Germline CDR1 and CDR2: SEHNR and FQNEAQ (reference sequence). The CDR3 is CASSLGVSGEQYF. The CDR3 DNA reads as TGTGCCAGCAGCTTAGGGGTGTCCGGCGAGCAGTACTTC.

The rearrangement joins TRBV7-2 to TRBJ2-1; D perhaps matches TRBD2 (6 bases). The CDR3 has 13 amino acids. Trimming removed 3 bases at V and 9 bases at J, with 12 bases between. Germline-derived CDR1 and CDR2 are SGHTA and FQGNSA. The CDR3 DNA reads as TGTGCCAGCAGCTTTCGTGGCGGGACTGAGCAGTTCTTC. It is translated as CASSFRGGTEQFF.